Listed below are T cell receptor beta chains from one sample, sequenced in a study of blood T cell repertoires in COVID-19. TCRdb's table, derived via immunoSEQ multiplex PCR, lists solely in-frame clones and lacks some. The sample holds about half a million clones, around 85% seen once. The sequenced material came from PBMCs or T cells enriched from blood (not recorded which). The receptor set was obtained from a woman aged 55-69 years who had recovered from COVID-19. Each CDR3 is given with its conserved first and last residue. A D gene is named only where the DNA matches it firmly. The size field is filled for only some rows; it gives once, few, many or a size class.

>15|.|TRBD1|TRBV19|TRBJ1-2
TGTGCCAGTAGTATTCAGACAGGGTTCCCTCTCGACTACACCTTC
CASSIQTGFPLDYTF
>19|.|TRBD1|TRBV24-1|TRBJ1-6
TGTGCCACCAGTGATTTAGGGCGGGACAGGAGCTCCTATAATTCACCCCTCCACTTT
CATSDLGRDRSSYNSPLHF
>12|.|.|TRBV2|TRBJ2-2
TGTGCCGGACGGGCGGGCCCCGGGGAGCTGTTTTTT
CAGRAGPGELFF
>15|.|.|TRBV7-2|TRBJ1-2
TGTGCCAGCAGTATAGATGTATTTTCATACTATGGCTACACCTTC
CASSIDVFSYYGYTF
>15|.|.|TRBV6-2/TRBV6-3|TRBJ1-5
TGTGCCAGCAGTTACTCGGGGCGTAAGAATCAGCCCCAGCATTTT
CASSYSGRKNQPQHF
>15|.|TRBD1|TRBV7-8|TRBJ1-6
TGTGCCAGCAGCTCCAGGGACAGGGGAAGTTCACCCCTCCACTTT
CASSSRDRGSSPLHF
>15|.|.|TRBV19|TRBJ1-5
TGTGCCAGTAGTATGGGTCAGGGGCCCCATCAGCCCCAGCATTTT
CASSMGQGPHQPQHF
>15|.|.|TRBV14|TRBJ1-1
TGTGCCAGCAGCAAAGGGGGGCTTGGGAACACTGAAGCTTTCTTT
CASSKGGLGNTEAFF
>17|few|TRBD1|TRBV7-2|TRBJ1-1
TGTGCCAGCAGCCTCCTGGGACAGTTAAGGAAGAACACTGAAGCTTTCTTT
CASSLLGQLRKNTEAFF
>16|.|.|TRBV12-2|TRBJ1-1
TGTGCAAGTCGCACCAGGGACTTGCGTAAGAACACTGAAGCTTTCTTT
CASRTRDLRKNTEAFF
>13|.|.|TRBV11-3|TRBJ1-6
TGTGCCAGCAGCTTAGATCAGAATTCACCCCTCCACTTT
CASSLDQNSPLHF
>15|.|TRBD1|TRBV10-3|TRBJ2-3
TGTGCCATCAGTGAGCGACAGGGCTACACAGATACGCAGTATTTT
CAISERQGYTDTQYF
>14|.|.|TRBV11-3|TRBJ1-4
TGTGCCAGCAGACGGGGGGGACTCGGTGAAAAACTGTTTTTT
CASRRGGLGEKLFF
>12|.|.|TRBV7-9|TRBJ1-1
TGTGCCAGCAGCCTCCCGGTGTGGGAAGCTTTCTTT
CASSLPVWEAFF
>15|.|TRBD1|TRBV2|TRBJ1-5
TGTGCCAGCAGTGGGACAGGGAGCGGCAATCAGCCCCAGCATTTT
CASSGTGSGNQPQHF
>11|.|.|TRBV20-1|TRBJ2-7
TGCAGTGCAAAAAGACCGGGGGAGCAGTACTTC
CSAKRPGEQYF
>13|.|.|TRBV10-3|TRBJ1-1
TGTGCCATCATGGGGGCGGGGAACACTGAAGCTTTCTTT
CAIMGAGNTEAFF
>14|.|TRBD1|TRBV5-8|TRBJ2-4
TGTGCCAGCAGCTTGACAGGGGTCAAAAACATTCAGTACTTC
CASSLTGVKNIQYF
>12|.|TRBD1|TRBV24-1|TRBJ2-4
TGTGCCACCAGTGATTTGAGGGGGCTTCAGTACTTC
CATSDLRGLQYF
>15|.|.|TRBV6-2/TRBV6-3|TRBJ1-5
TGTGCCAGCAGTTACGCGTCGGGCCAGGGTCAGCCCCAGCATTTT
CASSYASGQGQPQHF
>16|.|TRBD1|TRBV3-1/TRBV3-2|TRBJ1-2
TGTGCCAGCAGCCAAGCCCGCGGGACAGGGAACTATGGCTACACCTTC
CASSQARGTGNYGYTF
>15|.|.|TRBV18|TRBJ2-2
TGTGCCAGCTCACCAGGTCCAGCGAACACCGGGGAGCTGTTTTTT
CASSPGPANTGELFF
>12|.|.|TRBV2|TRBJ2-4
TGTGCCAGCAGTGAACCGGGAAACATTCAGTACTTC
CASSEPGNIQYF
>13|.|.|TRBV11-3|TRBJ2-1
TGTGCCAGCAGCTTAGGTACAAAGAATGAGCAGTTCTTC
CASSLGTKNEQFF
>17|once|TRBD1|TRBV4-1|TRBJ1-2
TGCGCCAGCAGCCTATCACGCGACAGGGGTGGCCTCTATGGCTACACCTTC
CASSLSRDRGGLYGYTF
>16|.|.|TRBV6-5|TRBJ2-5
TGTGCCAGCAGTTACTATCCGGAGGGGTCCCGAGGGACCCAGTACTTC
CASSYYPEGSRGTQYF
>12|.|TRBD1|TRBV30|TRBJ1-2
TGTGCCTGGGGGACAGTTAACTATGGCTACACCTTC
CAWGTVNYGYTF
>18|.|TRBD2|TRBV5-5|TRBJ2-3
TGTGCCAGCAGCTTAACTAGCGGGGGCCTTACTAGCACAGATACGCAGTATTTT
CASSLTSGGLTSTDTQYF
>17|.|TRBD2|TRBV19|TRBJ2-3
TGTGCCAGTAGTCCGAGATCTAGCGGGGCCCGCACAGATACGCAGTATTTT
CASSPRSSGARTDTQYF
>15|many|.|TRBV6-5|TRBJ1-3
TGTGCCAGCTGTTCAGAGCCTAGCTCTGGAAACACCATATATTTT
CASCSEPSSGNTIYF
>15|.|TRBD1|TRBV5-6|TRBJ1-4
TGTGCCAGCAGCTACCCGGGACAGCTCAATGAAAAACTGTTTTTT
CASSYPGQLNEKLFF
>14|.|.|TRBV6-5|TRBJ1-1
TGTGCCAGCAGTTACGAGGGCCCATGGACTGAAGCTTTCTTT
CASSYEGPWTEAFF
>15|once|TRBD1|TRBV18|TRBJ1-3
TGTGCCAGCTCACCGTCAGGGGGCTTTGGAAACACCATATATTTT
CASSPSGGFGNTIYF
>13|.|.|TRBV2|TRBJ2-5
TGTGCCAGCAATGAAGAGGGGCAAGAGACCCAGTACTTC
CASNEEGQETQYF
>14|many|.|TRBV27|TRBJ2-3
TGTGCCAGCAGTCTAGACCGCAGCACAGATACGCAGTATTTT
CASSLDRSTDTQYF
>17|.|.|TRBV18|TRBJ2-6
TGTGCCAGCTCACCACCCCACCTACTGGCTGGGGCCAACGTCCTGACTTTC
CASSPPHLLAGANVLTF
>13|.|.|TRBV19|TRBJ1-2
TGTGCCAGTACCGAAGCCCCCTGGTATGGCTACACCTTC
CASTEAPWYGYTF
>17|.|TRBD2|TRBV4-1|TRBJ2-2
TGCGCCAGCAGCCAAGGGACTAGCGGGATATTAGCCGGGGAGCTGTTTTTT
CASSQGTSGILAGELFF
>16|.|TRBD1|TRBV5-1|TRBJ2-2
TGCGCCAGCAGCCAGGGACAGGGGAAGGGCACCGGGGAGCTGTTTTTT
CASSQGQGKGTGELFF
>15|.|.|TRBV5-1|TRBJ2-1
TGCGCCAGCAGCCCAACAGGCCCCGGTAAGAATGAGCAGTTCTTC
CASSPTGPGKNEQFF
>14|.|.|TRBV25-1|TRBJ2-1
TGTGCCAGCAGGGACACGAGCTCCTACAATGAGCAGTTCTTC
CASRDTSSYNEQFF